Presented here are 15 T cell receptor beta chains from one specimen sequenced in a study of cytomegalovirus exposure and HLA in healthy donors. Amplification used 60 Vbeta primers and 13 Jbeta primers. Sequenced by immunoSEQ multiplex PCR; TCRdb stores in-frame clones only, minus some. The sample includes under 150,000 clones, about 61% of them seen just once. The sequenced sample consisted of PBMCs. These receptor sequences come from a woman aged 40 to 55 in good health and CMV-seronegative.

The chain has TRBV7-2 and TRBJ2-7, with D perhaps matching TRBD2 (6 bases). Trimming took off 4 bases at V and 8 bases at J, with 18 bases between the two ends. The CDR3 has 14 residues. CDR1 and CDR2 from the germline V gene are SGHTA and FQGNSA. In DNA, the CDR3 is TGTGCCAGCAGCTCCGACGGGGGAACGGCCCAGCAGTACTTC. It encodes CASSSDGGTAQQYF.

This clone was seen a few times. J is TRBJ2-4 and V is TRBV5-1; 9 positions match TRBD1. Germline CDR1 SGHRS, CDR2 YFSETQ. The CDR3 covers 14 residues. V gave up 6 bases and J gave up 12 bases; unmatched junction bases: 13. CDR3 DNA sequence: TGCGCCAGCACCCCAACAGGGGGCTCAATAGATCAGTACTTC. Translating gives CASTPTGGSIDQYF. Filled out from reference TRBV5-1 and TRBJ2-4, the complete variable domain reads KAGVTQTPRYLIKTRGQQVTLSCSPISGHRSVSWYQQTPGQGLQFLFEYFSETQRNKGNFPGRFSGRQFSNSRSEMNVSTLELGDSALYLCASTPTGGSIDQYFGAGTRLSVL.

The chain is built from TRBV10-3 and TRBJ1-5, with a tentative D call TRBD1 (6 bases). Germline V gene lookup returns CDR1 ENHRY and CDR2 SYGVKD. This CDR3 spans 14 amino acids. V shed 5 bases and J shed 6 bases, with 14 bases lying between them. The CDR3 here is CAISLGGQGQPQHF. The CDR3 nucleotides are TGTGCCATCAGTTTGGGGGGGCAGGGTCAGCCCCAGCATTTT.

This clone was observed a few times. The CDR3 region has the DNA TGTGCCAGCAGTATCGATTCACCCCTCCACTTT. Translation: CASSIDSPLHF. The chain uses TRBV28 and TRBJ1-6; D call uncertain. V lost 5 bases, J lost 8 bases, and 4 bases lay in between. Germline-derived CDR1 and CDR2 are MDHEN and SYDVKM. The CDR3 covers 11 residues.

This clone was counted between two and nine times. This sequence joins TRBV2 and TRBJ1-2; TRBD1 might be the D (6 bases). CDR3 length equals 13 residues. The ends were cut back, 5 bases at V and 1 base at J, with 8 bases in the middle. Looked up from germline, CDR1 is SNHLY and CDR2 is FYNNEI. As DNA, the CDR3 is TGTGCCAGCAGTCCAGGGGTTAACTATGGCTACACCTTC. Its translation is CASSPGVNYGYTF.

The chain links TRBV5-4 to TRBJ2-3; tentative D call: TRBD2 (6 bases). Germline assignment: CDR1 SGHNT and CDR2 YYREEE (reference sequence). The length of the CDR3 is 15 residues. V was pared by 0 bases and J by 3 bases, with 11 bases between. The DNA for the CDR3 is TGTGCCAGCAGCTTGGGCGGGGTGGGGACAGATACGCAGTATTTT. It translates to CASSLGGVGTDTQYF. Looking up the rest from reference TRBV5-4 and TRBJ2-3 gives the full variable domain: ETGVTQSPTHLIKTRGQQVTLRCSSQSGHNTVSWYQQALGQGPQFIFQYYREEENGRGNFPPRFSGLQFPNYSSELNVNALELDDSALYLCASSLGGVGTDTQYFGPGTRLTVL.

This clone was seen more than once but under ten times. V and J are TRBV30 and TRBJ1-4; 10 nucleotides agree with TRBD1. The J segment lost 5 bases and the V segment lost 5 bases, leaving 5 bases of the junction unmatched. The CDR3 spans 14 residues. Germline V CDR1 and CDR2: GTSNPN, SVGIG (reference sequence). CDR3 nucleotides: TGTGCCTGGGGACAGGGGGATGAGAATGAAAAACTGTTTTTT. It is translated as CAWGQGDENEKLFF. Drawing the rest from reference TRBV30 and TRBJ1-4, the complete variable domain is SQTIHQWPATLVQPVGSPLSLECTVEGTSNPNLYWYRQAAGRGLQLLFYSVGIGQISSEVPQNLSASRPQDRQFILSSKKLLLSDSGFYLCAWGQGDENEKLFFGSGTQLSVL.

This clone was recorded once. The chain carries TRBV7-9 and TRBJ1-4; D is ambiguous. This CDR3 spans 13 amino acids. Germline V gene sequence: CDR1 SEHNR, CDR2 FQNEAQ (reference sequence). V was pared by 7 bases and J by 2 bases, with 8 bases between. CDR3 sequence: CASTTWTNEKLFF. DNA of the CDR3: TGTGCCAGCACGACATGGACTAATGAAAAACTGTTTTTT.

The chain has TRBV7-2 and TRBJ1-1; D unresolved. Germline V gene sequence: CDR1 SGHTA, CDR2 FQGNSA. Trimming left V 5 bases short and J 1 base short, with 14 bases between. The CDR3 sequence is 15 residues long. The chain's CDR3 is CASSPDATRNTEAFF. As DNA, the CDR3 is TGTGCCAGCAGCCCAGACGCGACAAGGAACACTGAAGCTTTCTTT.

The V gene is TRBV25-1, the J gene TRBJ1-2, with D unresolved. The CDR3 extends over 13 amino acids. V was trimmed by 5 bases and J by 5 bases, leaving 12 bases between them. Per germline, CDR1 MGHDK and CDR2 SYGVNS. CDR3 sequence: CASSLNRGYGYTF. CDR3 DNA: TGTGCCAGCAGTCTAAACCGGGGTTATGGCTACACCTTC.

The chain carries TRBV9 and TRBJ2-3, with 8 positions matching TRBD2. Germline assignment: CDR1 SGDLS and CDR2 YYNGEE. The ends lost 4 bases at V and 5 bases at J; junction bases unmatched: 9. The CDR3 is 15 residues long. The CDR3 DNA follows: TGTGCCAGCAGCAACACGGGAGGGGAGGGAGATACGCAGTATTTT. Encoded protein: CASSNTGGEGDTQYF.

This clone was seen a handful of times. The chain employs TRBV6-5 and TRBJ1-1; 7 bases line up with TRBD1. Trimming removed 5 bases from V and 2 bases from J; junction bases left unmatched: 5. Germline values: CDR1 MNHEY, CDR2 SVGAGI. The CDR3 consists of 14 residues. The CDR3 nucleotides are TGTGCCAGCAGTCCCGACAGGGAAAACACTGAAGCTTTCTTT. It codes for CASSPDRENTEAFF.

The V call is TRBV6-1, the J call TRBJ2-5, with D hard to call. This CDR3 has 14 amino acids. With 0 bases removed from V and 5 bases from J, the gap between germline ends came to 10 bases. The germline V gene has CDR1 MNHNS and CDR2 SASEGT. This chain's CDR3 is CASSEAGRWETQYF. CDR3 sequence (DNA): TGTGCCAGCAGTGAAGCGGGCCGCTGGGAGACCCAGTACTTC.

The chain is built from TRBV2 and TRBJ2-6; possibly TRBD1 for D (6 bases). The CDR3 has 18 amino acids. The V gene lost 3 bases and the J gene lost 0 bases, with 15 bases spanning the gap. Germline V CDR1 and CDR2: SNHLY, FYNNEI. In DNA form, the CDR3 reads TGTGCCAGCAGTGAGTTTGGGACAATAAGCTCTGGGGCCAACGTCCTGACTTTC. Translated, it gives CASSEFGTISSGANVLTF.

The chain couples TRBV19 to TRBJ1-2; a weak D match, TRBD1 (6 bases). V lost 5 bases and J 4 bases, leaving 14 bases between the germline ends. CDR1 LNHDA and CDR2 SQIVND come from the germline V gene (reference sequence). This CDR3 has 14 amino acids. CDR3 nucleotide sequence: TGTGCCAGTAGTCTCCGGGACATTATCTATGGCTACACCTTC. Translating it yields CASSLRDIIYGYTF.